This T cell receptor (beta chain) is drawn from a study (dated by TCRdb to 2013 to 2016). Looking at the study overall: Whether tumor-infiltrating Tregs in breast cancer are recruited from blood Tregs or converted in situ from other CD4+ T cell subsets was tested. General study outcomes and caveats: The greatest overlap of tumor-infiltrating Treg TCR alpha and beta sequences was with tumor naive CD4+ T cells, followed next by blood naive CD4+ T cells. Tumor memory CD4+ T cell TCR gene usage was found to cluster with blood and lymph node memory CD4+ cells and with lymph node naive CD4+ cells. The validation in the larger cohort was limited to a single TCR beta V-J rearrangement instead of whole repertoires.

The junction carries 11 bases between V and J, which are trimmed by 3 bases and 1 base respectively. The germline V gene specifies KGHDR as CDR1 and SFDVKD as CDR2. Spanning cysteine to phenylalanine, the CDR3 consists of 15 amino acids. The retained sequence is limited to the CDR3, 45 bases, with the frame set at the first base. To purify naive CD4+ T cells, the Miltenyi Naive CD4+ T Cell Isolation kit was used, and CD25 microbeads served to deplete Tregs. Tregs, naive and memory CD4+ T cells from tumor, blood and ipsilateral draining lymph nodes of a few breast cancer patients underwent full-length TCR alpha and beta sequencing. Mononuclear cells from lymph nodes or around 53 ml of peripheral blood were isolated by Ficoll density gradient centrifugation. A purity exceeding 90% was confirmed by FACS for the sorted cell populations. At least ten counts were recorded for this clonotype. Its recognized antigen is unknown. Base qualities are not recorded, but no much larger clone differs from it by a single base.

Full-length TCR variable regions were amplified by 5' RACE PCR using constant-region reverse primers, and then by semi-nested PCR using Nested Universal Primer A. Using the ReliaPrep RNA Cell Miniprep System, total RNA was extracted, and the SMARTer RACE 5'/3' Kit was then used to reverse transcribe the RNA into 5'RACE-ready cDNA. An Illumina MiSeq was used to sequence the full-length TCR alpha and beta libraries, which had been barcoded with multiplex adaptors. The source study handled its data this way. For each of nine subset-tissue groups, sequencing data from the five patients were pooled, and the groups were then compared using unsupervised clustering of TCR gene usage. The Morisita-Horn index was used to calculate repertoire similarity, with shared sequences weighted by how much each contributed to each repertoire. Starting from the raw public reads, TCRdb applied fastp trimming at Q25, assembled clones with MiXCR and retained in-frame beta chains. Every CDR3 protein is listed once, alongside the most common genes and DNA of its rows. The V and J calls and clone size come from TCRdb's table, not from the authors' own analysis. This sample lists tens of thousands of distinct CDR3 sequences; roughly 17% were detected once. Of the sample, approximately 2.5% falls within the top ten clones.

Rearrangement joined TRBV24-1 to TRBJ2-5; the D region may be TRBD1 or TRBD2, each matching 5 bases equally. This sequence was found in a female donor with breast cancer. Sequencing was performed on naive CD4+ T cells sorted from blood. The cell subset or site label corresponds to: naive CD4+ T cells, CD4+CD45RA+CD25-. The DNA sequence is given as TGTGCCACCAGTGATCCCCGGGGCCCCCAAGAGACCCAGTACTTC. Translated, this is CATSDPRGPQETQYF.